This T cell receptor beta chain was captured by sequencing in a study of vaccination and CD4 T cells after COVID-19. For the study at large: Everyone enrolled got two doses of BNT162b2 or mRNA-1273 vaccine. Overlapping spike peptides of SARS-CoV-2, HCoV-NL63, HCoV-OC43 and HCoV-229E were used, and cells were stimulated with them.

Specified treatment: roughly 10-day PBMC culture with coronavirus spike peptide pools or control peptides (ViraFEST assay). US Alpha, Beta and Delta variants postdated the positive PCR dates, which ran from March to December 2020. The CDR3 is 13 residues long. The V and J ends lost 6 bases and 6 bases, in that order; junction bases with no gene match: 7. In germline, CDR1 is MNHEY, CDR2 SVGEGT. At the Johns Hopkins FTIC core, DNA taken from cultured CD4+ T cells was sequenced by way of the Oncomine TCR Beta short-read assay. TCRdb reanalysed the PCR reads using MiXCR and keeps one entry per CDR3 protein. This table has more than 10,000 distinct CDR3 sequences, 45% to 65% appearing once. This clonotype has a handful of counts. The target antigen is unknown.

The rearrangement uses TRBV6-2 or TRBV6-3 and TRBJ1-1; 7 nucleotides agree with TRBD1. The sequenced sample was CD4+ T cells from blood, cultured in vitro. The origin of this receptor is a human donor who had recovered from COVID-19. The CDR3 coding sequence is TGTGCCAGCAGACAGACAGGGCAGGCTGAAGCTTTCTTT. It codes for CASRQTGQAEAFF.